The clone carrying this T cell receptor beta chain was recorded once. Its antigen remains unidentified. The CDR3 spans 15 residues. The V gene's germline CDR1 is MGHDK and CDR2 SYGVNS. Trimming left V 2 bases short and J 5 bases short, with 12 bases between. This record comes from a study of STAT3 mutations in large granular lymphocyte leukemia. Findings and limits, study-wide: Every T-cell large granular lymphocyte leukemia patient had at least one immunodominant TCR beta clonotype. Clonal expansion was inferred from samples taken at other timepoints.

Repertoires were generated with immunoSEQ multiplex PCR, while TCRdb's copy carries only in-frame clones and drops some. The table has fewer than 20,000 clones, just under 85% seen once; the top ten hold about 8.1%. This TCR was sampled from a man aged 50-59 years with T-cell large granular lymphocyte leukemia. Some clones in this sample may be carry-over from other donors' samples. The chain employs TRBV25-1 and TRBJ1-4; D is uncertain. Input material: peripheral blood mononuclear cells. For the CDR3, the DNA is TGTGCCAGCAGTGAAATGTCTTACGGGAATGAAAAACTGTTTTTT. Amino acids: CASSEMSYGNEKLFF.